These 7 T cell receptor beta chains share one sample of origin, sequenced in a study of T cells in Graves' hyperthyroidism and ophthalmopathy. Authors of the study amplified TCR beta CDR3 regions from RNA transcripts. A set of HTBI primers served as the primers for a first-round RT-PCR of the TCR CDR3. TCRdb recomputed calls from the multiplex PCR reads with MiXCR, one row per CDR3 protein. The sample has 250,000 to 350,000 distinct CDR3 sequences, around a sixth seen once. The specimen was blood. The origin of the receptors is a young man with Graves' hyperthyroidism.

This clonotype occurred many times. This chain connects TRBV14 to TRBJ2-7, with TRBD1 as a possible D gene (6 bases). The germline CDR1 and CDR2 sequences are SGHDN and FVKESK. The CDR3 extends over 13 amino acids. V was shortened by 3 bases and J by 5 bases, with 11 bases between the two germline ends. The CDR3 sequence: CASSHFPGDEQYF. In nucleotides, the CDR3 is TGTGCCAGCAGCCACTTTCCAGGGGACGAGCAGTACTTC.

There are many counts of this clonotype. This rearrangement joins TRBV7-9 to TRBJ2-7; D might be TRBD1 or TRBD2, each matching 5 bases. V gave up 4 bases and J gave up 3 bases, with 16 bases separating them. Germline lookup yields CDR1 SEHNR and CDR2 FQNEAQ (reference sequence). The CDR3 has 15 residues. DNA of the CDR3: TGTGCCAGCAGCTCGATGAGGGACCAGAACTACGAGCAGTACTTC. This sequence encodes CASSSMRDQNYEQYF.

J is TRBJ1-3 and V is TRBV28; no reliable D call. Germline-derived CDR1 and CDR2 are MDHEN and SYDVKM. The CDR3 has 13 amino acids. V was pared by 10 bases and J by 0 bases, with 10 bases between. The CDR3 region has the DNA TGTGCCACCCACCCCCCCTCTGGAAACACCATATATTTT. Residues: CATHPPSGNTIYF.

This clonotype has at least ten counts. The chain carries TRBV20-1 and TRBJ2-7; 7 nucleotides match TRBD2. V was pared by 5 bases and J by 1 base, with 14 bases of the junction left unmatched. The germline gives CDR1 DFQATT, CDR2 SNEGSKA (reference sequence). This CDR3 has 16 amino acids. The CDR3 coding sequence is TGCAGTGCTGCGCCGTTTCTGGGACTAAATTCCTACGAGCAGTACTTC. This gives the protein CSAAPFLGLNSYEQYF.

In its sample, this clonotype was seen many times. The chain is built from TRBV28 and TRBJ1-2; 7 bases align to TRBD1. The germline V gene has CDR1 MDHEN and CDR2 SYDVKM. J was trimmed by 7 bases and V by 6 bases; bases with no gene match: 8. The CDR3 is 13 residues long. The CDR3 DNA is TGTGCCAGCAGCCTTGACAGGGTGCGTGGCTACACCTTC. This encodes CASSLDRVRGYTF.

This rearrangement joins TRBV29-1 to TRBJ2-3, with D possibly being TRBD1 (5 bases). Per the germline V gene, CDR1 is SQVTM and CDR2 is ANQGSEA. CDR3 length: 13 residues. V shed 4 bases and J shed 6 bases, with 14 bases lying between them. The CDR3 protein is CSVVSRVLDTQYF. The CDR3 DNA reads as TGCAGCGTTGTGAGCAGGGTTTTGGATACGCAGTATTTT.

The CDR3, as DNA: TGCGCCAGCAGCCACCCGGGACGGAGACTTCCCTACGAGCAGTACTTC. Its translation: CASSHPGRRLPYEQYF. This chain joins TRBV4-1 and TRBJ2-7; perhaps D is TRBD1 or TRBD2 (5 bases each). CDR1 and CDR2 from the germline V gene are MGHRA and YSYEKL. Trimming removed 3 bases from V and 2 bases from J, with 17 bases in between. The CDR3 extends over 16 amino acids.